The rows below give T cell receptor beta chains drawn from one sample of a study of T cell responses to AZD1222 COVID-19 vaccine. TCRdb keeps only in-frame clones here, not all; method: immunoSEQ multiplex PCR. The repertoire consists of more than 110,000 clones, with about 94% occurring once and the leading ten covering 5% to 6.5%. Specimen: peripheral blood, collected on day 0 of AZD1222 vaccination. The receptors originated from an adult in good health. CDR3s include the opening cysteine and the closing phenylalanine or tryptophan. The D gene is left open where the match is weak.

d_call	j_call	v_call	cdr3_nt	cdr3_aa
-	TRBJ1-3	TRBV6-6	TGTGCCAGCAGTTACTCCTCTGGGGGCGATAACACCATATATTTT	CASSYSSGGDNTIYF
TRBD1	TRBJ1-2	TRBV10-3	TGTGCCGTTTGGGACAGGGGCTATGGCTACACCTTC	CAVWDRGYGYTF
TRBD2	TRBJ2-2	TRBV6-5	TGTGCCAGCAGTTATCAAAGCGGGAGGTCCACCGGGGAGCTGTTTTTT	CASSYQSGRSTGELFF
TRBD1	TRBJ1-6	TRBV7-6	TGTGCCAGCAGCTCCGACAGGGGTCGGAATTCACCCCTCCACTTT	CASSSDRGRNSPLHF
TRBD2	TRBJ2-3	TRBV5-1	TGCGCCAGCAGGAGGAATATTAGGGCGGGAGGAGATACGCAGTATTTT	CASRRNIRAGGDTQYF
TRBD1	TRBJ1-6	TRBV5-1	TGCGCCAGCAGCTTGAAGGGACAGGGGGCTGAATCACCCCTCCACTTT	CASSLKGQGAESPLHF
TRBD1	TRBJ1-1	TRBV6-5	TGTGCCAGCAGTTACTCTCGACAGGGGCATGCTTTCTTT	CASSYSRQGHAFF
TRBD1	TRBJ1-6	TRBV7-3	TGTGCCAGCAGCCCAGGGGGTTCATCGGGCTCACCCCTCCACTTT	CASSPGGSSGSPLHF
TRBD2	TRBJ2-1	TRBV9	TGTGCCAGCAGCGGACCTTTAGCGGGAGGGCCGGGGGTTGAGCAGTTCTTC	CASSGPLAGGPGVEQFF
-	TRBJ2-6	TRBV27	TGTGCCAGCAGTTGGGGGGTTGGGGCCAACGTCCTGACTTTC	CASSWGVGANVLTF
-	TRBJ2-3	TRBV7-3	TGTGCCAGCAGCTTCCGCGGGGAAAACACAGATACGCAGTATTTT	CASSFRGENTDTQYF
-	TRBJ1-2	TRBV2	TGTGCCAGCAGTGCTGTAAACTATGGCTACACCTTC	CASSAVNYGYTF
TRBD1	TRBJ1-2	TRBV4-1	TGCGCCAGCAGCCAGCCTCGACAGGGCTGGGGCTACACCTTC	CASSQPRQGWGYTF
TRBD1	TRBJ1-2	TRBV7-2	TGTGCCAGCAGCCCACAGACAGGGGGCGGCTATGGCTACACCTTC	CASSPQTGGGYGYTF
TRBD1	TRBJ2-2	TRBV5-1	TGCGCCAGCAGCTCCGACGGGCGGACAGGGTGGACCGGGGAGCTGTTTTTT	CASSSDGRTGWTGELFF
-	TRBJ1-2	TRBV24-1	TGTGCCACCAGTTCAGGGGTCCGTGGCTACACCTTC	CATSSGVRGYTF
-	TRBJ2-5	TRBV6-4	TGTGCCAGCAGTAGGAACCAAGAGACCCAGTACTTC	CASSRNQETQYF